These 24 T cell receptor beta chains share one sample of origin, sequenced in a study of cytomegalovirus exposure and HLA in healthy donors. The PCR contained 60 Vbeta and 13 Jbeta primers. Sequenced by immunoSEQ multiplex PCR; TCRdb stores in-frame clones only, minus some. The sample records roughly 43,000 clones, roughly 60% being singletons. Specimen: PBMCs. Source of these receptors: a human donor in good health.

The chain employs TRBV4-3 and TRBJ2-3, with 12 bases lining up with TRBD2. Germline V gene sequence: CDR1 LGHNA, CDR2 YSLEER. J gave up 5 bases and V 0 bases, and 15 bases lay outside the gene matches. CDR3 length: 20 residues. This CDR3 is CASSQDGSASGGAGRDTQYF. CDR3 nucleotide sequence: TGCGCCAGCAGCCAAGATGGGTCGGCTAGCGGGGGGGCCGGGAGAGATACGCAGTATTTT.

The chain combines TRBV28 with TRBJ1-5; D is undetermined. The V gene lost 4 bases and the J gene lost 6 bases, with 4 bases spanning the gap. The CDR3 has 11 residues. Germline-derived CDR1 and CDR2 are MDHEN and SYDVKM. The CDR3 DNA sequence: TGTGCCAGCAGTTCAGGTCAGCCCCAGCATTTT. Translating gives CASSSGQPQHF.

The chain joins TRBV5-4 to TRBJ2-2; TRBD1 matches at 8 bases. V lost 4 bases, J lost 2 bases, and 7 bases stayed unmatched. Per the germline V gene, CDR1 is SGHNT and CDR2 is YYREEE (reference sequence). The length of the CDR3 is 16 residues. The CDR3 nucleotides are TGTGCCAGCAGCCACCTAGGACAGGGAAACACCGGGGAGCTGTTTTTT. Translating it yields CASSHLGQGNTGELFF.

This clone has a single count. The rearrangement links TRBV7-9 to TRBJ1-1, with a possible D match to TRBD1 (6 bases). Germline-derived CDR1 and CDR2 are SEHNR and FQNEAQ (reference sequence). Trimming cost V 7 bases and J 3 bases, with 15 bases left between them. CDR3 length: 14 residues. The CDR3 protein is CASKSKHRDTEAFF. Here the CDR3 DNA reads TGTGCCAGCAAATCAAAACACAGGGACACTGAAGCTTTCTTT.

This clone was detected a few times. The chain carries TRBV5-8 and TRBJ1-2; no reliable D call. Germline CDR1 reads SGHTS; CDR2 reads YDEGEE. Between the trimmed V and J ends, which lost 2 bases and 7 bases, there was a span of 12 bases. This CDR3 contains 13 residues. The CDR3 reads CASSFQEFGGYTF. CDR3 bases: TGTGCCAGCAGCTTCCAGGAATTCGGTGGCTACACCTTC.

This chain links TRBV7-2 with TRBJ1-2; TRBD1 is a possible D gene (5 bases). Trimming pared 1 base from V and 1 base from J, leaving 7 bases between. The CDR3 loop spans 14 amino acids. CDR1 SGHTA and CDR2 FQGNSA come from the germline V gene. The CDR3 bases are TGTGCCAGCAGCTTAGGGGGCGGTAACTATGGCTACACCTTC. As protein: CASSLGGGNYGYTF.

This chain connects TRBV18 to TRBJ2-7; 8 nucleotides match TRBD1. The trim removed 3 bases at V and 2 bases at J, leaving 3 bases unmatched. The CDR3 has 14 residues. Germline V lookup: CDR1 KGHSH, CDR2 LQKENI. DNA for the CDR3: TGTGCCAGCTCACCTGGACAGGGAACCTACGAGCAGTACTTC. It encodes CASSPGQGTYEQYF.

This clone has only one observation. This chain links TRBV6-5 with TRBJ2-7; D is uncertain. The CDR3 covers 15 residues. Germline V CDR1 and CDR2: MNHEY, SVGAGI. V was clipped by 6 bases and J by 1 base, with 16 bases between them. The CDR3 DNA reads as TGTGCCAGCAGCCCAACCCCGGGTCGATCCTACGAGCAGTACTTC. Encoded protein: CASSPTPGRSYEQYF.

The rearrangement uses TRBV7-2 and TRBJ1-6, with 10 positions matching TRBD1. CDR3 size: 15 residues. Germline CDR1 is SGHTA and CDR2 is FQGNSA. The trim removed 4 bases at V and 15 bases at J, leaving 12 bases unmatched. CDR3 sequence reads: CASSSGGTGASLLHF. The CDR3 region has the DNA TGTGCCAGCAGCTCCGGCGGGACAGGGGCTTCTCTCCTCCACTTT.

This chain links TRBV9 with TRBJ1-2, with D possibly being TRBD1 (6 bases). The germline CDR1 and CDR2 sequences are SGDLS and YYNGEE. The V end lost 3 bases, the J end lost 4 bases, and 19 bases lay between the germline ends. CDR3 length: 16 amino acids. The CDR3 DNA reads as TGTGCCAGCAGCGGTGGGGGCGCGATCGGTTTCTATGGCTACACCTTC. Protein: CASSGGGAIGFYGYTF. Variable domain in full (rest from reference TRBV9 and TRBJ1-2): DSGVTQTPKHLITATGQRVTLRCSPRSGDLSVYWYQQSLDQGLQFLIQYYNGEERAKGNILERFSAQQFPDLHSELNLSSLELGDSALYFCASSGGGAIGFYGYTFGSGTRLTVV.

This chain links TRBV5-1 with TRBJ2-3; TRBD2 is a possible D gene (6 bases). Germline lookup yields CDR1 SGHRS and CDR2 YFSETQ. Between the trimmed V and J ends, which lost 4 bases and 3 bases, there was a span of 12 bases. The CDR3 spans 14 residues. The CDR3 bases are TGCGCCAGCAGCCTTCGGACTATGACAGATACGCAGTATTTT. Translation: CASSLRTMTDTQYF.

The chain joins TRBV5-1 to TRBJ2-1, with TRBD2 as a possible D gene (6 bases). Germline CDR1 SGHRS, CDR2 YFSETQ. The V gene lost 2 bases and the J gene lost 5 bases, with 17 bases spanning the gap. CDR3 length equals 16 residues. The CDR3, as DNA: TGCGCCAGCAGCTTCTATCTGGGGGAGGCCCACAATGAGCAGTTCTTC. This encodes CASSFYLGEAHNEQFF.

This rearrangement joins TRBV7-9 to TRBJ1-2; D may be TRBD1 (6 bases). V was pared by 5 bases and J by 4 bases, with 14 bases between. Per germline, CDR1 SEHNR and CDR2 FQNEAQ (reference sequence). This CDR3 region has 14 residues. This CDR3 reads CASSPTGPGYGYTF. CDR3 DNA sequence: TGTGCCAGCAGCCCGACAGGACCGGGCTATGGCTACACCTTC. Using reference TRBV7-9 and TRBJ1-2 for the parts outside the CDR3, the full variable domain is DTGVSQNPRHKITKRGQNVTFRCDPISEHNRLYWYRQTLGQGPEFLTYFQNEAQLEKSRLLSDRFSAERPKGSFSTLEIQRTEQGDSAMYLCASSPTGPGYGYTFGSGTRLTVV.

This clone has just a few counts. The V and J genes are TRBV6-4 and TRBJ2-3; TRBD1 might be the D (5 bases). Germline values: CDR1 MRHNA, CDR2 SNTAGT. Trimming cost V 6 bases and J 1 base, with 14 bases left between them. This CDR3 contains 15 residues. The CDR3 here is CASRAKGLGTDTQYF. CDR3 in DNA: TGTGCCAGCAGGGCAAAGGGGTTGGGCACAGATACGCAGTATTTT.

The rearrangement links TRBV9 to TRBJ2-7, with TRBD2 matching 10 bases. The CDR3 has 16 residues. Looked up from germline, CDR1 is SGDLS and CDR2 is YYNGEE. V gave up 2 bases and J gave up 7 bases; unmatched junction bases: 12. CDR3 sequence reads: CASSVTGSGGAQEQYF. The CDR3 region has the DNA TGTGCCAGCAGCGTGACGGGGAGCGGGGGGGCCCAAGAGCAGTACTTC.

In its sample, this clone was seen once. The chain combines TRBV10-3 with TRBJ1-5; tentatively, D is TRBD1 (5 bases). In germline, CDR1 is ENHRY, CDR2 SYGVKD. The CDR3 has 20 amino acids. Trimming removed 0 bases at V and 0 bases at J, with 21 bases between. The CDR3 loop reads CAISESHHEIGAYSNQPQHF. For the CDR3, the DNA is TGTGCCATCAGTGAGTCGCACCACGAAATTGGGGCTTATAGCAATCAGCCCCAGCATTTT.

This clone appeared a few times. The chain is built from TRBV12-5 and TRBJ2-1, with D perhaps matching TRBD2 (6 bases). CDR3 size: 18 residues. The V and J ends lost 0 bases and 3 bases respectively, with 18 bases between them. Germline lookup yields CDR1 LGHNT and CDR2 FRNRAP. CDR3 loop: CASGLVISRGGSYNEQFF. CDR3 DNA sequence: TGTGCTAGTGGTTTGGTTATTTCGCGTGGGGGGAGCTACAATGAGCAGTTCTTC.

The gene calls are TRBV28 and TRBJ1-6; possible D gene TRBD1, 6 bases. Trimming took 3 bases from V and 4 from J, leaving 19 bases between them. CDR1 and CDR2 from the germline V gene are MDHEN and SYDVKM. The CDR3 has 18 residues. The CDR3 loop is CASSFRGAGQGYNSPLHF. CDR3 in DNA: TGTGCCAGCAGTTTTCGGGGGGCTGGGCAGGGATATAATTCACCCCTCCACTTT.

The chain employs TRBV4-1 and TRBJ2-1; TRBD2 is a possible D gene (6 bases). Between the trimmed V and J ends, which lost 3 bases and 9 bases, there was a span of 9 bases. The CDR3 has 12 amino acids. CDR1 MGHRA and CDR2 YSYEKL come from the germline V gene. CDR3 in amino acids: CASSHAGSEQFF. The CDR3 coding sequence is TGCGCCAGCAGCCACGCGGGGAGTGAGCAGTTCTTC.

The V call is TRBV28, the J call TRBJ1-2; 8 bases align to TRBD1. The CDR3 consists of 12 residues. The germline V gene has CDR1 MDHEN and CDR2 SYDVKM. V lost 5 bases, J lost 5 bases, and 1 base stayed unmatched. CDR3 in amino acids: CASSRQGYGYTF. In nucleotides, the CDR3 is TGTGCCAGCAGTCGACAGGGGTATGGCTACACCTTC.

In its sample, this clone was seen once. The gene calls are TRBV9 and TRBJ1-2, with D tentatively TRBD1 (6 bases). The CDR3 is made up of 15 amino acids. The germline V and J ends were trimmed by 3 bases and 5 bases, with 17 bases remaining between them. Germline CDR1 and CDR2: SGDLS and YYNGEE. CDR3: CASSGGTSILYGYTF. The CDR3 nucleotides read TGTGCCAGCAGCGGAGGGACATCCATCCTATATGGCTACACCTTC.

This chain connects TRBV6-6 to TRBJ1-1, with 7 bases that match TRBD1. Unmatched junction bases numbered 10, after V lost 8 bases and J lost 4 bases. The CDR3 has 14 amino acids. Per germline, CDR1 MNHNY and CDR2 SVGAGI (reference sequence). CDR3 protein: CASSFDRAGTEAFF. As DNA, the CDR3 is TGTGCCAGCTCTTTCGACAGGGCAGGCACTGAAGCTTTCTTT.

This clone was counted a few times. This specimen includes other DNA sequences encoding the same CDR3. The gene calls are TRBV6-1 and TRBJ2-3; the D gene is possibly TRBD1 (5 bases). The CDR3 totals 13 residues. The germline V gene encodes CDR1 MNHNS and CDR2 SASEGT. Trimming stripped 6 bases from V and 2 bases from J, with 9 bases between. The CDR3 loop reads CASRDTNTDTQYF. CDR3 DNA: TGTGCCAGCAGGGACACAAACACAGATACGCAGTATTTT.

This clone was counted a few times. The chain links TRBV6-1 to TRBJ1-5; D ambiguous. Per germline, CDR1 MNHNS and CDR2 SASEGT. Trimming took off 1 base at V and 10 bases at J, with 8 bases between the two ends. The CDR3 is 12 amino acids. CDR3 amino acids: CASSEGYRPQHF. The CDR3 coding sequence is TGTGCCAGCAGTGAAGGGTACAGACCCCAGCATTTT.